This T cell receptor beta chain was observed in a study of blood T cell repertoires in COVID-19. For the study at large: PBMCs, B-cell-depleted T cells, or T cells provided the cDNA or gDNA that made up the material.

Authors' data handling: How many nucleated cells were present was estimated from reference gene primer amplification. Method: immunoSEQ multiplex PCR; TCRdb's copy keeps in-frame clones and lacks some. From that table come the V and J calls and clone size; the DNA was used to work out D and trimming. The table lists some 150,000 clones, about 84% of them singletons. This TCR was recovered from a man aged 60 to 75 with active or convalescent COVID-19. The specimen sequenced was peripheral blood.

In nucleotides, the CDR3 is TGTGCCAGCAGTGAAATAAGAGGAGCGGTGGAGACCCAGTACTTC. Translated: CASSEIRGAVETQYF. J is TRBJ2-5 and V is TRBV2, with D maybe TRBD2 (5 bases). V lost 2 bases and J 5 bases, leaving 15 bases between the germline ends. The CDR3 sequence is 15 residues long. Germline V CDR1 and CDR2: SNHLY, FYNNEI. The variable domain in full, with the rest retrieved from reference TRBV2 and TRBJ2-5, is EPEVTQTPSHQVTQMGQEVILRCVPISNHLYFYWYRQILGQKVEFLVSFYNNEISEKSEIFDDQFSVERPDGSNFTLKIRSTKLEDSAMYFCASSEIRGAVETQYFGPGTRLLVL.